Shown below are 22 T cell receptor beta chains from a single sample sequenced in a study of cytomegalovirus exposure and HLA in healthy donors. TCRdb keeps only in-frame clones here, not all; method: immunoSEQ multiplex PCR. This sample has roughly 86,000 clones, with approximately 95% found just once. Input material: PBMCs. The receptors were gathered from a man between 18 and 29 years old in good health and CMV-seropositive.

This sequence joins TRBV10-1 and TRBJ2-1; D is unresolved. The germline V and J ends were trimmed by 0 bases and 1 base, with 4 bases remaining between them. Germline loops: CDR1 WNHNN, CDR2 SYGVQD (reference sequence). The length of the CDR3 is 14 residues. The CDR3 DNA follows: TGCGCCAGCAGTGAGTCTCAGTCCTACAATGAGCAGTTCTTC. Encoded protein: CASSESQSYNEQFF.

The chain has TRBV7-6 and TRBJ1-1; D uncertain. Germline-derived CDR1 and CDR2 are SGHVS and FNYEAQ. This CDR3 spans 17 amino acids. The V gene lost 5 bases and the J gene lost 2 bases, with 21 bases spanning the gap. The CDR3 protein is CASSPRSAVTRNTEAFF. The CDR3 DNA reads TGTGCCAGCAGCCCTAGGTCCGCTGTCACGCGAAACACTGAAGCTTTCTTT.

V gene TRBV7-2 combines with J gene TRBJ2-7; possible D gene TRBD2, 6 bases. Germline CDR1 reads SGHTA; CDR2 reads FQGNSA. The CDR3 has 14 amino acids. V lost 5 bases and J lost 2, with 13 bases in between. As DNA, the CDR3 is TGTGCCAGCAGCCGGGACTTCGCCGCCTACGAGCAGTACTTC. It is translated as CASSRDFAAYEQYF.

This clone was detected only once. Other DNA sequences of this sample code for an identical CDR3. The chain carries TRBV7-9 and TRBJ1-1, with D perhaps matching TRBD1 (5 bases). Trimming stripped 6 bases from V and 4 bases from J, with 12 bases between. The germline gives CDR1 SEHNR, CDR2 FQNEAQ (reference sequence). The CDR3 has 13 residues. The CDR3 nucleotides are TGTGCCAGCAGTCGTAGGGGATCCACTGAAGCTTTCTTT. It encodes CASSRRGSTEAFF.

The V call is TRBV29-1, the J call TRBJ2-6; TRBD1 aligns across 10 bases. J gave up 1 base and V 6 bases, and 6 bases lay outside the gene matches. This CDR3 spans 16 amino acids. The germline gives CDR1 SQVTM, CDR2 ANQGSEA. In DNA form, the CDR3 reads TGCAGCGTACAGGGACAGGGGTTTTCTGGGGCCAACGTCCTGACTTTC. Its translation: CSVQGQGFSGANVLTF.

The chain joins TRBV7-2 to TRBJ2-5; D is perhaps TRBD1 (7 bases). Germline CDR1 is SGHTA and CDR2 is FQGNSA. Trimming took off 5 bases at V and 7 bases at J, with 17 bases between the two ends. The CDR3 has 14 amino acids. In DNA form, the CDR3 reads TGTGCCAGCAGCCCCGCGGGACAGCATACGACCCAGTACTTC. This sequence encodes CASSPAGQHTTQYF. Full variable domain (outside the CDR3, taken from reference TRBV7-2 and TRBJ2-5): GAGVSQSPSNKVTEKGKDVELRCDPISGHTALYWYRQSLGQGLEFLIYFQGNSAPDKSGLPSDRFSAERTGGSVSTLTIQRTQQEDSAVYLCASSPAGQHTTQYFGPGTRLLVL.

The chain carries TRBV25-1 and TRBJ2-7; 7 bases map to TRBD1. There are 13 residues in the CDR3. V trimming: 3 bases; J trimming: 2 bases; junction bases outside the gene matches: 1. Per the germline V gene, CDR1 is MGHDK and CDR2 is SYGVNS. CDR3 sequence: CASSEGQTYEQYF. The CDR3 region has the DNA TGTGCCAGCAGTGAGGGACAGACCTACGAGCAGTACTTC.

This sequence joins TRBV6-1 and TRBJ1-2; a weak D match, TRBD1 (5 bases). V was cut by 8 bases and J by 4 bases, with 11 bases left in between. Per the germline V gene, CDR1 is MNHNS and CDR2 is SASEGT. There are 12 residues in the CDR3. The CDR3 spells CASWGGGYGYTF. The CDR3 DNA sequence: TGTGCCAGCTGGGGGGGTGGCTATGGCTACACCTTC.

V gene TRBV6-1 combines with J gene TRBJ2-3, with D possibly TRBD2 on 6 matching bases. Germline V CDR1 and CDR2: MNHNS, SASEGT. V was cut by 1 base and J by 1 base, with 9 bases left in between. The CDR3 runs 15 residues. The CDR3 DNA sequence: TGTGCCAGCAGTGAAGTCGGGAGTGGCACAGATACGCAGTATTTT. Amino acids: CASSEVGSGTDTQYF.

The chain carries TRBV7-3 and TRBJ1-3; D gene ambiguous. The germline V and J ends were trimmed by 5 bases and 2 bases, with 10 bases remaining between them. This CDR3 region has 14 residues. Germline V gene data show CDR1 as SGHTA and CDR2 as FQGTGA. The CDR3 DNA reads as TGTGCCAGCAGCCCGACTGCAGCTGGAAACACCATATATTTT. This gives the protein CASSPTAAGNTIYF.

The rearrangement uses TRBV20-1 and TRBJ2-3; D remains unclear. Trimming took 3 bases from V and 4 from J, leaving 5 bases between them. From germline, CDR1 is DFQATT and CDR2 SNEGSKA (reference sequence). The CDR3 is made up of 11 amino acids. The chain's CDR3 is CSASPADTQYF. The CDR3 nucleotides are TGCAGTGCTAGCCCGGCAGATACGCAGTATTTT.

CDR3 bases: TGTGCCAGCAGCTTGGGGACTAGCGGTATAGAGACCCAGTACTTC. Translated: CASSLGTSGIETQYF. V and J are TRBV5-4 and TRBJ2-5; TRBD2 matches 10 bases. V shed 0 bases, J shed 4 bases, and the junction held 3 bases outside the gene matches. The CDR3 has 15 residues. Germline assignment: CDR1 SGHNT and CDR2 YYREEE (reference sequence).

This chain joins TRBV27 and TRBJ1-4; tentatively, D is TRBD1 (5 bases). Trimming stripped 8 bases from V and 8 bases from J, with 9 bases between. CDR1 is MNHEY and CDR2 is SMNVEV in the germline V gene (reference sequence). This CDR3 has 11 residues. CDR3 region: CASLKGEKLFF. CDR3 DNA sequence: TGTGCCAGCCTTAAGGGGGAAAAACTGTTTTTT.

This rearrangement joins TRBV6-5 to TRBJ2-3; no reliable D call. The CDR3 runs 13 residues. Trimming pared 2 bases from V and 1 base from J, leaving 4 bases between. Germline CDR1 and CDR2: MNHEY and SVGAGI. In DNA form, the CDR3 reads TGTGCCAGCAGTTACCCCGGCACAGATACGCAGTATTTT. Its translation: CASSYPGTDTQYF.

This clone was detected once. CDR3 bases: TGTGCCAGCAGCCATGACTCCTCCTCACGCGAGCAGTTCTTC. This gives the protein CASSHDSSSREQFF. This chain joins TRBV4-2 and TRBJ2-1; D is uncertain. This CDR3 region has 14 residues. CDR1 LGHNA and CDR2 YNFKEQ come from the germline V gene. Trimming left V 3 bases short and J 10 bases short, with 16 bases between.

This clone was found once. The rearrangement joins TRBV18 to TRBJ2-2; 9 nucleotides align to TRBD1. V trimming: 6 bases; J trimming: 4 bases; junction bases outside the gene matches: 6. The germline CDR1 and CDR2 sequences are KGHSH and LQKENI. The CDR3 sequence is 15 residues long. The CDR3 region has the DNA TGTGCCAGCTCCCCCCGGGACAGGGCCACCGGGGAGCTGTTTTTT. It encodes CASSPRDRATGELFF. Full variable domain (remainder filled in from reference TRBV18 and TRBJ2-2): NAGVMQNPRHLVRRRGQEARLRCSPMKGHSHVYWYRQLPEEGLKFMVYLQKENIIDESGMPKERFSAEFPKEGPSILRIQQVVRGDSAAYFCASSPRDRATGELFFGEGSRLTVL.

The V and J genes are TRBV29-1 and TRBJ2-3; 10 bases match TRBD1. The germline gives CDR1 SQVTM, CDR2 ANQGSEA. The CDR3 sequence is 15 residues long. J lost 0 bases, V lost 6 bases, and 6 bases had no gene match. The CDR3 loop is CSVGRQGASTDTQYF. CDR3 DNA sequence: TGCAGCGTCGGTCGACAGGGGGCGAGCACAGATACGCAGTATTTT.

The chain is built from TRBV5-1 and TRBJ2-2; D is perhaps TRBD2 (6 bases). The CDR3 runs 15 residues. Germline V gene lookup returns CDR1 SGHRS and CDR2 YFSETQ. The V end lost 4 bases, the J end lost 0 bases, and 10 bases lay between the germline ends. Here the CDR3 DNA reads TGCGCCAGCAGCCCGGGACTGGCGAACACCGGGGAGCTGTTTTTT. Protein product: CASSPGLANTGELFF.

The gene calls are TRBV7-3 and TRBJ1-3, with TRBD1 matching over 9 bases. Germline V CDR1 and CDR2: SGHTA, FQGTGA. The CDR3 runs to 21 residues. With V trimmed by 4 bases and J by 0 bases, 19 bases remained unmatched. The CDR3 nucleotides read TGTGCCAGCAGCTCAAAAGCTAGGGACAGGGTCCTTTCTATCTCTGGAAACACCATATATTTT. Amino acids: CASSSKARDRVLSISGNTIYF.

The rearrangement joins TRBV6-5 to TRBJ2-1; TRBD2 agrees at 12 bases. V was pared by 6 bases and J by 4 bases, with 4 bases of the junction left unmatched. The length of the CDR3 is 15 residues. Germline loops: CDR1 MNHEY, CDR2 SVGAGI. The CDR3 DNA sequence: TGTGCCAGCAGCAGGACTAGCGGGAAATACAATGAGCAGTTCTTC. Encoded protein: CASSRTSGKYNEQFF.

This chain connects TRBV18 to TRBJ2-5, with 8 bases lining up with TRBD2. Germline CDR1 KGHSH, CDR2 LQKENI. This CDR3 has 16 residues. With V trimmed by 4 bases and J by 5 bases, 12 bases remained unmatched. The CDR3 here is CASSRSQRETWETQYF. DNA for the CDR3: TGTGCCAGCTCACGATCCCAGCGGGAGACGTGGGAGACCCAGTACTTC.

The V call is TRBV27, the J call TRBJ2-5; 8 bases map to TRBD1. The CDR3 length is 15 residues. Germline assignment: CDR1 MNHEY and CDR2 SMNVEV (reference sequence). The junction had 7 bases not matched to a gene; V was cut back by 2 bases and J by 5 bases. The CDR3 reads CASSLGQGAWETQYF. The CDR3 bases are TGTGCCAGCAGTTTAGGCCAGGGGGCTTGGGAGACCCAGTACTTC.